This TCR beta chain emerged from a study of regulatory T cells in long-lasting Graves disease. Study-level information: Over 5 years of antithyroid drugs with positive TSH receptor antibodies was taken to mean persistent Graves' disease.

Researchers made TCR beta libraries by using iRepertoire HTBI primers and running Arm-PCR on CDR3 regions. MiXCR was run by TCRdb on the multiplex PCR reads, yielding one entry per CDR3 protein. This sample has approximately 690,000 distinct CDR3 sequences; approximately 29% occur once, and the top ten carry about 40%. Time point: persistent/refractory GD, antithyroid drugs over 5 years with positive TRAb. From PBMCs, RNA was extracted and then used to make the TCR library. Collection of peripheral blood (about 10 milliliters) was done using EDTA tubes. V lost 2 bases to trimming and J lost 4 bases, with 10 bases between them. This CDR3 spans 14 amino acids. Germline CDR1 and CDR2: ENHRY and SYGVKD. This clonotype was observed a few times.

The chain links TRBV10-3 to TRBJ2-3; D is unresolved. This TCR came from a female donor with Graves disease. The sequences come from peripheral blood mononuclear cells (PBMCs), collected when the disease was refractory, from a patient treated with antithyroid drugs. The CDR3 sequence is CAISEGRPADTQYF. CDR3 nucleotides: TGTGCCATCAGTGAGGGAAGACCAGCAGATACGCAGTATTTT.